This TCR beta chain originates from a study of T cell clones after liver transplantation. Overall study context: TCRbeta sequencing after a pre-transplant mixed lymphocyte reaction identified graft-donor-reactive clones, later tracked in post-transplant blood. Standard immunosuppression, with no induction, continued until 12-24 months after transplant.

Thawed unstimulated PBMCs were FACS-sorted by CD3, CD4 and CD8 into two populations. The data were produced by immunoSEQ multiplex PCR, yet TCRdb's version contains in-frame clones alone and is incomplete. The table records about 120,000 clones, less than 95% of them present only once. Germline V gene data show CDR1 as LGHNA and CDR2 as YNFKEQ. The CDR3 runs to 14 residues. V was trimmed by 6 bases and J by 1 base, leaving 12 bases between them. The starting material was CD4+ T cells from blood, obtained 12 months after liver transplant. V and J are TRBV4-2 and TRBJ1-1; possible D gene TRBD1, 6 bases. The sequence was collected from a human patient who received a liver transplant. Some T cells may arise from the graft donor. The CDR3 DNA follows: TGTGCCAGCAGTTCGGAGGGGGAGAACACTGAAGCTTTCTTT. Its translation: CASSSEGENTEAFF.